Below, 22 T cell receptor beta chains from the same sample are listed, as sequenced in a study of radiation and T cells in renal cell carcinoma. Time point of the sample: blood 2 weeks post-SBRT. Regarding treatment: 15 Gy SBRT to primary tumor, nephrectomy 4 weeks later. Libraries were prepared by immunoSEQ multiplex PCR; TCRdb keeps only in-frame clonotypes and omits some of them. The table records some 80,000 clones, approximately 86% of them present only once. The input for sequencing was blood, taken from a patient whose treatment included radiotherapy and nephrectomy. The source of these receptors is a woman aged 45-60 years with renal cell carcinoma.

The CDR3 loop reads CASSVGYTEAFF. As DNA, the CDR3 is TGTGCCAGCAGCGTAGGTTACACTGAAGCTTTCTTT. The rearrangement uses TRBV9 and TRBJ1-1; no firm D call. V lost 0 bases to trimming and J lost 3 bases, with 3 bases between them. Germline assignment: CDR1 SGDLS and CDR2 YYNGEE. This CDR3 has 12 residues. Using reference TRBV9 and TRBJ1-1 for the parts outside the CDR3, the full variable domain is DSGVTQTPKHLITATGQRVTLRCSPRSGDLSVYWYQQSLDQGLQFLIQYYNGEERAKGNILERFSAQQFPDLHSELNLSSLELGDSALYFCASSVGYTEAFFGQGTRLTVV.

The chain employs TRBV28 and TRBJ2-7; 8 bases fit TRBD1. Germline V lookup: CDR1 MDHEN, CDR2 SYDVKM. J was trimmed by 7 bases and V by 1 base; bases with no gene match: 3. This CDR3 has 13 amino acids. The DNA of the CDR3 is TGTGCCAGCAGTTTATCAGGGGGCGGGGAGCAGTACTTC. It translates to CASSLSGGGEQYF. The variable domain in full, completed from reference TRBV28 and TRBJ2-7, reads DVKVTQSSRYLVKRTGEKVFLECVQDMDHENMFWYRQDPGLGLRLIYFSYDVKMKEKGDIPEGYSVSREKKERFSLILESASTNQTSMYLCASSLSGGGEQYFGPGTRLTVT.

J is TRBJ2-7 and V is TRBV7-2, with 13 bases that match TRBD2. The germline V gene encodes CDR1 SGHTA and CDR2 FQGNSA. The CDR3 runs to 15 residues. The junction had 8 bases not matched to a gene; V was cut back by 5 bases and J by 7 bases. CDR3 coding DNA: TGTGCCAGCAGCCGGACTAGCGGGAGCCCAGGGGAGCAGTACTTC. The encoded protein is CASSRTSGSPGEQYF. The entire variable domain, with the rest obtained from reference TRBV7-2 and TRBJ2-7, is as follows: GAGVSQSPSNKVTEKGKDVELRCDPISGHTALYWYRQSLGQGLEFLIYFQGNSAPDKSGLPSDRFSAERTGGSVSTLTIQRTQQEDSAVYLCASSRTSGSPGEQYFGPGTRLTVT.

This clone was detected once. The rearrangement links TRBV5-4 to TRBJ1-5; D call uncertain. Per the germline V gene, CDR1 is SGHNT and CDR2 is YYREEE (reference sequence). Trimming took off 0 bases at V and 4 bases at J, with 8 bases between the two ends. This CDR3 has 14 residues. The CDR3 sequence is CASSLGGQNQPQHF. CDR3 nucleotides: TGTGCCAGCAGCTTGGGTGGGCAGAATCAGCCCCAGCATTTT.

The chain carries TRBV5-1 and TRBJ2-1; D remains unclear. The CDR3 is 14 amino acids. Deletions cut 0 bases from V and 5 bases from J, with 9 bases between. Germline CDR1 SGHRS, CDR2 YFSETQ. DNA of the CDR3: TGCGCCAGCAGCTTGGGGGGTCAGGACAATGAGCAGTTCTTC. This sequence encodes CASSLGGQDNEQFF.

V and J are TRBV6-1 and TRBJ1-1; possibly TRBD1 for D (5 bases). Trimming stripped 3 bases from V and 1 base from J, with 9 bases between. Germline V lookup: CDR1 MNHNS, CDR2 SASEGT. This CDR3 is 14 amino acids long. The CDR3 reads CASSDRTTNTEAFF. CDR3 bases: TGTGCCAGCAGTGATAGGACAACGAACACTGAAGCTTTCTTT.

The chain recombines TRBV4-1 with TRBJ2-3; the D gene is possibly TRBD1 (5 bases). The length of the CDR3 is 15 residues. V was pared by 5 bases and J by 4 bases, with 16 bases between. The germline V gene has CDR1 MGHRA and CDR2 YSYEKL. CDR3 nucleotide sequence: TGCGCCAGCAGCTATGACAGTAAAAAAGCAGATACGCAGTATTTT. Residues: CASSYDSKKADTQYF.

J is TRBJ2-2 and V is TRBV7-2; the D is unclear. The CDR3 is 13 residues long. Trimming removed 5 bases from V and 6 bases from J, with 10 bases in between. From germline, CDR1 is SGHTA and CDR2 FQGNSA. Here the CDR3 DNA reads TGTGCCAGCAGCCCCAGAGTCGCCGGGGAGCTGTTTTTT. Its protein product is CASSPRVAGELFF.

In this sample, this clone turned up a few times. This chain uses TRBV30 with TRBJ2-7; possible D gene TRBD1, 5 bases. CDR1 is GTSNPN and CDR2 is SVGIG in the germline V gene (reference sequence). Deletions cut 6 bases from V and 2 bases from J, with 14 bases between. The CDR3 is made up of 13 amino acids. The CDR3 region has the DNA TGTGCCTGTTTGGACAAAAGGGCCTACGAGCAGTACTTC. This gives the protein CACLDKRAYEQYF.

The genes are TRBV10-1 and TRBJ2-5; D uncertain. V lost 4 bases and J lost 3, with 9 bases in between. The CDR3 contains 13 residues. Per germline, CDR1 WNHNN and CDR2 SYGVQD (reference sequence). The CDR3 bases are TGCGCCAGCAGTGGTTATTCCGAAGAGACCCAGTACTTC. Protein: CASSGYSEETQYF.

In this sample, this clone turned up a few times. The rearrangement joins TRBV5-1 to TRBJ1-5, with TRBD1 matching over 7 bases. With V trimmed by 1 base and J by 3 bases, 4 bases remained unmatched. Germline loops: CDR1 SGHRS, CDR2 YFSETQ. CDR3 length: 15 residues. The CDR3 loop is CASSLSDRTNQPQHF. The CDR3 bases are TGCGCCAGCAGCTTGTCGGACAGGACCAATCAGCCCCAGCATTTT.

This clone was seen once. V and J are TRBV2 and TRBJ2-7; TRBD1 agrees at 7 bases. CDR3 length: 13 amino acids. Trimming cost V 7 bases and J 3 bases; bases outside gene matches: 6. Looked up from germline, CDR1 is SNHLY and CDR2 is FYNNEI. Here the CDR3 reads CASNWDRNYEQYF. In DNA form, the CDR3 reads TGTGCCAGCAATTGGGACAGAAACTACGAGCAGTACTTC.

The V call is TRBV9, the J call TRBJ1-6; D unresolved. Looked up from germline, CDR1 is SGDLS and CDR2 is YYNGEE. CDR3 length: 15 amino acids. Trimming pared 2 bases from V and 9 bases from J, leaving 15 bases between. CDR3 amino acids: CASSVDTAQISPLHF. The CDR3 nucleotides are TGTGCCAGCAGCGTCGACACGGCCCAGATTTCACCCCTCCACTTT.

This clone showed up just a few times. This sequence joins TRBV30 and TRBJ1-2; unclear D gene. V was cut by 0 bases and J by 1 base, with 6 bases left in between. The CDR3 spans 13 residues. Germline V lookup: CDR1 GTSNPN, CDR2 SVGIG (reference sequence). CDR3 sequence reads: CAWSVPGNYGYTF. The DNA for the CDR3 is TGTGCCTGGAGTGTCCCGGGTAACTATGGCTACACCTTC.

The chain recombines TRBV5-6 with TRBJ1-5; no clear D. The germline V and J ends were trimmed by 5 bases and 0 bases, with 12 bases remaining between them. Germline CDR1 reads SGHDT; CDR2 reads YYEEEE. The CDR3 is made up of 15 amino acids. Written as DNA, the CDR3 is TGTGCCAGCAGTGTCCGGGGATATAGCAATCAGCCCCAGCATTTT. This codes for CASSVRGYSNQPQHF.

This sequence joins TRBV5-5 and TRBJ1-1; 9 bases are shared with TRBD1. V lost 6 bases to trimming and J lost 1 base; unmatched junction nucleotides: 4. This CDR3 is 14 amino acids long. Germline values: CDR1 SGHKS, CDR2 YYEKEE (reference sequence). This CDR3 reads CASNRGLGNTEAFF. CDR3 DNA sequence: TGTGCCAGCAACAGGGGGCTCGGGAACACTGAAGCTTTCTTT.

CDR3 region: CASSDSGTGESRELFF. CDR3 DNA sequence: TGTGCCAGTAGTGATTCCGGGACAGGAGAATCGAGGGAGCTGTTTTTT. The V gene is TRBV19, the J gene TRBJ2-2; 8 bases are a match to TRBD1. J was trimmed by 9 bases and V by 5 bases; bases with no gene match: 14. CDR3 length equals 16 residues. From germline, CDR1 is LNHDA and CDR2 SQIVND (reference sequence).

Worth noting for this clone: Other DNA sequences in the same sample also yield this CDR3. The chain carries TRBV15 and TRBJ2-1; the match to TRBD2 covers 8 bases. V trimming: 3 bases; J trimming: 0 bases; junction bases outside the gene matches: 4. CDR1 is LNHNV and CDR2 is YYDKDF in the germline V gene (reference sequence). This CDR3 is 16 amino acids long. CDR3 nucleotides: TGTGCCACCAGCAGGGAGCGGGGGAGCTCCTACAATGAGCAGTTCTTC. The encoded protein is CATSRERGSSYNEQFF.

The chain has TRBV4-1 and TRBJ1-4, with TRBD1 matching over 7 bases. CDR3 length equals 15 residues. The V gene's germline CDR1 is MGHRA and CDR2 YSYEKL. V dropped 4 bases and J dropped 6; count of bases not matched to a gene: 8. The chain's CDR3 is CASSPAGTAYEKLFF. The CDR3 DNA is TGCGCCAGCAGCCCAGCCGGGACAGCGTATGAAAAACTGTTTTTT.

The V and J genes are TRBV19 and TRBJ2-3; TRBD2 matches 7 bases. Germline V gene data show CDR1 as LNHDA and CDR2 as SQIVND (reference sequence). The CDR3 contains 13 residues. J was trimmed by 4 bases and V by 5 bases; bases with no gene match: 3. The CDR3 protein is CASSGSGPDTQYF. As DNA, the CDR3 is TGTGCCAGTAGTGGTAGCGGGCCAGATACGCAGTATTTT.

The chain couples TRBV6-1 to TRBJ2-3; 7 nucleotides agree with TRBD2. This CDR3 contains 14 residues. Germline CDR1 MNHNS, CDR2 SASEGT. J was trimmed by 1 base and V by 8 bases; bases with no gene match: 6. The CDR3 DNA reads as TGTGCCAGCTCCTCAAGCGGGGGCACAGATACGCAGTATTTT. This encodes CASSSSGGTDTQYF.

This chain links TRBV2 with TRBJ2-2; 9 bases map to TRBD1. Looked up from germline, CDR1 is SNHLY and CDR2 is FYNNEI. The V gene end was trimmed by 5 bases and the J gene end by 7 bases; junction bases not matched to a gene: 5. The CDR3 is 14 residues long. This CDR3 reads CASSKTGGGGELFF. The CDR3 DNA is TGTGCCAGCAGTAAAACAGGGGGCGGCGGGGAGCTGTTTTTT.